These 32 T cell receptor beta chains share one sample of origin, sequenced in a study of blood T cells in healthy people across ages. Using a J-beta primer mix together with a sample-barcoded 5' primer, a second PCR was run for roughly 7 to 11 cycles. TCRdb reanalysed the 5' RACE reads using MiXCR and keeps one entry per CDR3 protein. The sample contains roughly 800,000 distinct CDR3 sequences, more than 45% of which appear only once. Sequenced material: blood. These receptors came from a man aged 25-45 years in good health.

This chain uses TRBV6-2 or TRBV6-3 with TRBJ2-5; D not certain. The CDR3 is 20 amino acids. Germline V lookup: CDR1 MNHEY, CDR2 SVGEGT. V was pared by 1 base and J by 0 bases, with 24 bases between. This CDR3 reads CASSYFEAIPPGGYQETQYF. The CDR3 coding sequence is TGTGCCAGCAGTTACTTCGAGGCCATTCCCCCCGGTGGGTACCAAGAGACCCAGTACTTC.

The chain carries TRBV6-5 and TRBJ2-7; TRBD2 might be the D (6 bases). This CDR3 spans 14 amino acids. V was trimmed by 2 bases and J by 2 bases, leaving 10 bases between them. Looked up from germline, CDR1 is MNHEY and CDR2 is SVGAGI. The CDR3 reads CASSYSPGAYEQYF. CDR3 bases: TGTGCCAGCAGTTACAGCCCGGGGGCCTACGAGCAGTACTTC.

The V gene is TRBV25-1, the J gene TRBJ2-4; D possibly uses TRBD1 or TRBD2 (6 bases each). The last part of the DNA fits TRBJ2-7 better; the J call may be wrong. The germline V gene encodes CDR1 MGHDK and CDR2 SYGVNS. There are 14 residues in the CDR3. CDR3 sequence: CASSEGNREDEQYF. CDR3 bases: TGTGCCAGCAGTGAAGGAAACAGGGAGGACGAGCAGTACTTC.

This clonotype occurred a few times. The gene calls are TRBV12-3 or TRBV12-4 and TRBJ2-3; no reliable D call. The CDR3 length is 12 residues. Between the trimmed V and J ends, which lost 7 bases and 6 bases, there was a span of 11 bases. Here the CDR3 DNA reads TGTGCCAGCACCTCTGGGCGCGATACGCAGTATTTT. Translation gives CASTSGRDTQYF.

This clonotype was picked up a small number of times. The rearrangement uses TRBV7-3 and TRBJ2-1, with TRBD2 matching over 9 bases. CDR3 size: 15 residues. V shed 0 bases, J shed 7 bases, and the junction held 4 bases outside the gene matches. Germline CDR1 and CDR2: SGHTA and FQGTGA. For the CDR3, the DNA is TGTGCCAGCAGCTTAACGGCTAGCGGGGCAAATGAGCAGTTCTTC. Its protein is CASSLTASGANEQFF.

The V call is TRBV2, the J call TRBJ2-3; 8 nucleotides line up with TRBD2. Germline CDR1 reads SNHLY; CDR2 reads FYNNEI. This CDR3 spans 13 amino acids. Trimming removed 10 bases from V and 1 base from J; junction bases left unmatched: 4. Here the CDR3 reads CANGLARTDTQYF. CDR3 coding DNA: TGTGCCAACGGACTAGCCCGCACAGATACGCAGTATTTT.

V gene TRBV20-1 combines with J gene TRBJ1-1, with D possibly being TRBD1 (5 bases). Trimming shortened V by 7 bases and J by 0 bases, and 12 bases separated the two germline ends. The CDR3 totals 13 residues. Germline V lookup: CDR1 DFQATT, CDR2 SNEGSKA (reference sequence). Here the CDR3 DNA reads TGCAGTGAAAGGGGCCGCCTGAACACTGAAGCTTTCTTT. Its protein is CSERGRLNTEAFF.

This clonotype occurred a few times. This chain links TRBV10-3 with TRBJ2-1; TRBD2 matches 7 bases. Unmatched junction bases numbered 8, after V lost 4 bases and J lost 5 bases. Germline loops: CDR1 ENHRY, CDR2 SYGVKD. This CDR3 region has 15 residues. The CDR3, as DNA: TGTGCCATCAGTGGGGAGAGGGGAGGGAACAATGAGCAGTTCTTC. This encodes CAISGERGGNNEQFF.

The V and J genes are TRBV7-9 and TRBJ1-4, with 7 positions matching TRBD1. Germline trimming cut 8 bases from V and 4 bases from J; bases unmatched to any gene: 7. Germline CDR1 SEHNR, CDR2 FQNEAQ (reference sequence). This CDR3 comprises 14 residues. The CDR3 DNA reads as TGTGCCAGCGCACCGGGACAGAATAATGAAAAACTGTTTTTT. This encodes CASAPGQNNEKLFF.

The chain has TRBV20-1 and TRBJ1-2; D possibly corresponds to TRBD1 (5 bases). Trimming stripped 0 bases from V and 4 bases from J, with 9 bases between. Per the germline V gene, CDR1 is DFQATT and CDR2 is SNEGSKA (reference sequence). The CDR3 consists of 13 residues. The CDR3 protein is CSARDWDRYGYTF. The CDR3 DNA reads TGCAGTGCTAGAGATTGGGACCGCTATGGCTACACCTTC.

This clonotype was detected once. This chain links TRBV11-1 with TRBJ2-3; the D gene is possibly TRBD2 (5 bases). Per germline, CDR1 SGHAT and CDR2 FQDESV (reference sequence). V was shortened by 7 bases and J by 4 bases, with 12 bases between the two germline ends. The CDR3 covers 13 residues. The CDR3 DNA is TGTGCCAGCATGGCGAGGGTACCAGATACGCAGTATTTT. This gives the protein CASMARVPDTQYF.

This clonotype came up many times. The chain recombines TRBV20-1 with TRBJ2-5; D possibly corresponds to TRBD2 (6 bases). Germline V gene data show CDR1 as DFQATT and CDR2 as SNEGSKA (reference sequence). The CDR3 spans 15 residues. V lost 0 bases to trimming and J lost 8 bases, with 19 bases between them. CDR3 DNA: TGCAGTGCTAGAGATCCGGCTGGGGGGAGGAGTACCCAGTACTTC. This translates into CSARDPAGGRSTQYF.

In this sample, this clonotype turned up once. Here the CDR3 DNA reads TGTGCCAGCAGTCAGGAAGGATGGACAGGGCGTAATCAGCCCCAGCATTTT. Its protein product is CASSQEGWTGRNQPQHF. The V call is TRBV2, the J call TRBJ1-5, with TRBD1 matching 8 bases. Losses at the gene ends were 5 bases for V and 4 bases for J; bases not matched to a gene: 13. The CDR3 covers 17 residues. Germline lookup yields CDR1 SNHLY and CDR2 FYNNEI.

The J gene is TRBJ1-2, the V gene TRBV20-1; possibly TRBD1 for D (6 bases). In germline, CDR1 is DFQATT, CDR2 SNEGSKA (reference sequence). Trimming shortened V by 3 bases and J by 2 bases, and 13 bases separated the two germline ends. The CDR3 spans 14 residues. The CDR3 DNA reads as TGCAGTGCTAGTGCCCTCGGGGGCAACTATGGCTACACCTTC. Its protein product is CSASALGGNYGYTF.

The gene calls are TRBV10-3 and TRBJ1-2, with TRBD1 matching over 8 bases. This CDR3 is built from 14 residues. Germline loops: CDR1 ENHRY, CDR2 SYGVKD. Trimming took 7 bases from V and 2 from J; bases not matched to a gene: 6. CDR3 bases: TGTGCCATCACCCTAGGACAGGGAAACTATGGCTACACCTTC. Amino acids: CAITLGQGNYGYTF.

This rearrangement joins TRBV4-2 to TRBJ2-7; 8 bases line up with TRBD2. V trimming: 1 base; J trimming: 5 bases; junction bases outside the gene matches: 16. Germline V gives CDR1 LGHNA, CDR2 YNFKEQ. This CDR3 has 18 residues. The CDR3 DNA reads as TGTGCCAGCAGCCAAGGGCAAGCGGGGGCGCAGAGAGAGCACGAGCAGTACTTC. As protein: CASSQGQAGAQREHEQYF.

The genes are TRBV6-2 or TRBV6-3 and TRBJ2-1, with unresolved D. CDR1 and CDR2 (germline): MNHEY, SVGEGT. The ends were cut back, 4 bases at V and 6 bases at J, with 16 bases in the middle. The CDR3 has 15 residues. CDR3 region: CASSSSGVFGNEQFF. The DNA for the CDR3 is TGTGCCAGCAGTTCCTCCGGTGTCTTTGGCAATGAGCAGTTCTTC.

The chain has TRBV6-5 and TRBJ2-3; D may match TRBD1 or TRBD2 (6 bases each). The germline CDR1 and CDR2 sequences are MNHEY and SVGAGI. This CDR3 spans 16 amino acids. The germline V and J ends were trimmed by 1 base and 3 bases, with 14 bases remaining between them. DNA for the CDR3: TGTGCCAGCAGTTACTTCAAGGGGGGATGGACAGATACGCAGTATTTT. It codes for CASSYFKGGWTDTQYF.

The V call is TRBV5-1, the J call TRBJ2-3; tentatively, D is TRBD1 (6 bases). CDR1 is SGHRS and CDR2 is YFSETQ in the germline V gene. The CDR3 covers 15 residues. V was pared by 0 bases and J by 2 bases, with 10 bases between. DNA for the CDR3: TGCGCCAGCAGCTTGGAGTGGGGGCCCACAGATACGCAGTATTTT. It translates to CASSLEWGPTDTQYF.

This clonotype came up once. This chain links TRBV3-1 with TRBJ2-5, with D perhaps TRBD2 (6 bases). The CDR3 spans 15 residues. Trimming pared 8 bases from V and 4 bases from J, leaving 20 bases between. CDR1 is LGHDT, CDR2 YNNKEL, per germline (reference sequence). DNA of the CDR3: TGTGCCAGCGTCCTGCATGGAGGGGCGCGAGAGACCCAGTACTTC. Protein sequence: CASVLHGGARETQYF.

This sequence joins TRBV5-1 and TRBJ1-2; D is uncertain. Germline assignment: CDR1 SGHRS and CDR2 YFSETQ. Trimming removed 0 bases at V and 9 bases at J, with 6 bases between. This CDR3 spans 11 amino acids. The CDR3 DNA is TGCGCCAGCAGCTTGGGGGATAGCTACACCTTC. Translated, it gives CASSLGDSYTF.

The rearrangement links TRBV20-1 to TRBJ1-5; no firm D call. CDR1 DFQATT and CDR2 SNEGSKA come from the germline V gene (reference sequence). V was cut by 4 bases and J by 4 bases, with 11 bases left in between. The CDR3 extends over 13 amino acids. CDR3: CSATPRNNQPQHF. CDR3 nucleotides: TGCAGTGCTACGCCCAGGAATAATCAGCCCCAGCATTTT.

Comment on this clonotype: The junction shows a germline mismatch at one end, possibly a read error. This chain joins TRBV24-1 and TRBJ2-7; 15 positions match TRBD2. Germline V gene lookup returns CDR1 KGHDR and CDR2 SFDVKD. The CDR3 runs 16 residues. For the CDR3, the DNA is TGTGCCACCAGTGACGGGGGACTAGCGGGGGGTAATGAGCGGTACTTC. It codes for CATSDGGLAGGNERYF.

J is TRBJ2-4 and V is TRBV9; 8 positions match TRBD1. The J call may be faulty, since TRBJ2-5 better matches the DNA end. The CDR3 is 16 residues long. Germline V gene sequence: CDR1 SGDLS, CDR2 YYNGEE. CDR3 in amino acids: CASSSPGTGVQETQYF. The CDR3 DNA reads TGTGCCAGCAGTAGCCCCGGGACAGGAGTCCAAGAGACCCAGTACTTC.

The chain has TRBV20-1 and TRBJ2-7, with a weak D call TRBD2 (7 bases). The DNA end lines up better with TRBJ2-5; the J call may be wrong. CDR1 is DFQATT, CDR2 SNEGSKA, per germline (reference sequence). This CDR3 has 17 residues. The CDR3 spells CSASRGGAGRLGETQYF. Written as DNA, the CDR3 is TGCAGTGCTAGCCGTGGGGGGGCCGGACGCCTTGGGGAGACCCAGTACTTC.

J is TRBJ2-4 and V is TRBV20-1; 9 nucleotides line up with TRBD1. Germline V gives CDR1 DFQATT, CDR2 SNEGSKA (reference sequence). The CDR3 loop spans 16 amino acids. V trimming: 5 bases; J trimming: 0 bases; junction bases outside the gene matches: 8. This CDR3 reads CSAGGGTGKAKNIQYF. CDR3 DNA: TGCAGTGCTGGGGGAGGGACAGGGAAAGCCAAAAACATTCAGTACTTC.

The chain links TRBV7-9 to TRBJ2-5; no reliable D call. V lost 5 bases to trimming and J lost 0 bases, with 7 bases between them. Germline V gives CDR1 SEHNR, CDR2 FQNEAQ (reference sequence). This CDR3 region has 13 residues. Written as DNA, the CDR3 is TGTGCCAGCAGCAAGACGGACCAAGAGACCCAGTACTTC. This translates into CASSKTDQETQYF.

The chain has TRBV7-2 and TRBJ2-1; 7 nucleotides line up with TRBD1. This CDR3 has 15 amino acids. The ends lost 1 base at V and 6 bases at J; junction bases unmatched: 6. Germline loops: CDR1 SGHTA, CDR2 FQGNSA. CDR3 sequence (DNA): TGTGCCAGCAGCTTAGGCGGCAACAGGGGCAATGAGCAGTTCTTC. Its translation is CASSLGGNRGNEQFF.

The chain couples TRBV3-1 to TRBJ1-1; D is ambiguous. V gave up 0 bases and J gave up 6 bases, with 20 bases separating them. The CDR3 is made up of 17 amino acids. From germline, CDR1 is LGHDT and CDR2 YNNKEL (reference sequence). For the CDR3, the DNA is TGTGCCAGCAGCCAAGAGTCCGTAGTTCTGGGGTACGCTGAAGCTTTCTTT. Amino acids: CASSQESVVLGYAEAFF.

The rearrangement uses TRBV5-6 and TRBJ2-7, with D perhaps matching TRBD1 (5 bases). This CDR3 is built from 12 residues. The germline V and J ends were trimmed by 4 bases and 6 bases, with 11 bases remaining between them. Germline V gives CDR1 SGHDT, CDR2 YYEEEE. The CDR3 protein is CASSVTVGEQYF. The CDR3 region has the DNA TGTGCCAGCAGCGTGACAGTAGGCGAGCAGTACTTC.

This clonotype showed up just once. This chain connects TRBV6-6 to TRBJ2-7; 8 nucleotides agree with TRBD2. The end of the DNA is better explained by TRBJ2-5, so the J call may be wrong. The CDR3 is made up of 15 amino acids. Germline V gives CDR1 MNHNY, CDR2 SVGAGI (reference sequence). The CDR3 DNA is TGTGCCAGCAGTATCCCGGGGGGGCCTAGTGAGACCCAGTACTTC. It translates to CASSIPGGPSETQYF.

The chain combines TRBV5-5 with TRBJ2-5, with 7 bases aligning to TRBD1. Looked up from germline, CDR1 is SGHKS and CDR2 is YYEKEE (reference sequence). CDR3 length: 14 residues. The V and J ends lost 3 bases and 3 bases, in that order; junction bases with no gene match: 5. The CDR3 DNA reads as TGTGCCAGCAGCTATTTCAGGGGGAAAGAGACCCAGTACTTC. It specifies CASSYFRGKETQYF.